This T cell receptor beta chain was observed in a study of T cells in Graves' hyperthyroidism and ophthalmopathy. This clonotype was observed at least ten times. RNA transcripts gave rise to amplified TCR beta CDR3 regions. Researchers ran a first-round RT-PCR on the TCR CDR3 using the HTBI primer set. MiXCR, applied by TCRdb to the multiplex PCR reads, yields one record per CDR3 protein. The data show approximately 500,000 distinct CDR3 sequences, around 45% seen once. V was trimmed by 4 bases and J by 0 bases, leaving 9 bases between them. CDR3 length: 13 residues. Germline assignment: CDR1 SQVTM and CDR2 ANQGSEA. Patients were excluded because of uncontrolled infection, other autoimmune disease, pregnancy or lactation. Diagnosing involved the use of clinical symptoms, serum thyroxine and TRAb, thyroid ultrasound and orbital computed tomography.

This receptor was identified in a woman aged 18-29 years with Graves' hyperthyroidism. The chain links TRBV29-1 to TRBJ1-1, with D hard to call. Sample: peripheral blood or thyroid tissue (not recorded which). The CDR3: CSVGEEMNTEAFF. The DNA of the CDR3 is TGCAGCGTTGGAGAAGAGATGAACACTGAAGCTTTCTTT. The full variable domain, with the rest looked up from reference TRBV29-1 and TRBJ1-1, is SAVISQKPSRDICQRGTSLTIQCQVDSQVTMMFWYRQQPGQSLTLIATANQGSEATYESGFVIDKFPISRPNLTFSTLTVSNMSPEDSSIYLCSVGEEMNTEAFFGQGTRLTVV.